Below, 26 T cell receptor beta chains from the same sample are listed, as sequenced in a study of T cell responses to AZD1222 COVID-19 vaccine. Clones were read by immunoSEQ multiplex PCR, and TCRdb kept only the in-frame ones, dropping some. The table lists 70,000 or so clones, around four fifths of them singletons. Sequencing used peripheral blood, obtained 28 days after the second AZD1222 dose. The receptors here all came from an adult who received the AZD1222 COVID-19 vaccine.

This clone was counted between two and nine times. The genes are TRBV4-1 and TRBJ2-2; D not certain. The length of the CDR3 is 17 residues. V was pared by 0 bases and J by 1 base, with 12 bases between. Germline assignment: CDR1 MGHRA and CDR2 YSYEKL. In DNA form, the CDR3 reads TGCGCCAGCAGCCAAGATCCGACGCAGTTGAACACCGGGGAGCTGTTTTTT. Its translation: CASSQDPTQLNTGELFF.

The chain recombines TRBV11-3 with TRBJ2-5, with D perhaps matching TRBD1 or TRBD2 (5 bases each). The CDR3 spans 13 residues. In germline, CDR1 is SGHNT, CDR2 YENEEA. Trimming removed 5 bases from V and 9 bases from J, with 16 bases in between. This chain's CDR3 is CASSRTRGRPQYF. The CDR3 nucleotides read TGTGCCAGCAGCCGAACGAGGGGACGCCCCCAGTACTTC. Complete variable domain (other parts from reference TRBV11-3 and TRBJ2-5): EAGVVQSPRYKIIEKKQPVAFWCNPISGHNTLYWYLQNLGQGPELLIRYENEEAVDDSQLPKDRFSAERLKGVDSTLKIQPAELGDSAVYLCASSRTRGRPQYFGPGTRLLVL.

The J gene is TRBJ1-1, the V gene TRBV19, with a possible D match to TRBD1 (5 bases). Germline values: CDR1 LNHDA, CDR2 SQIVND (reference sequence). V was pared by 7 bases and J by 0 bases, with 12 bases between. The CDR3 consists of 14 residues. For the CDR3, the DNA is TGTGCCAGTAACACAGGATATTTGAACACTGAAGCTTTCTTT. Its protein product is CASNTGYLNTEAFF.

The rearrangement joins TRBV11-3 to TRBJ1-2; weak D call: TRBD1 (6 bases). This CDR3 region has 13 residues. V was shortened by 6 bases and J by 13 bases, with 21 bases between the two germline ends. Germline values: CDR1 SGHNT, CDR2 YENEEA. The CDR3 nucleotides are TGTGCCAGCAGTCTTGACCGGGACACCGGACTCACCTTC. Translated, it gives CASSLDRDTGLTF. Variable domain in full (rest from reference TRBV11-3 and TRBJ1-2): EAGVVQSPRYKIIEKKQPVAFWCNPISGHNTLYWYLQNLGQGPELLIRYENEEAVDDSQLPKDRFSAERLKGVDSTLKIQPAELGDSAVYLCASSLDRDTGLTFGSGTRLTVV.

The chain employs TRBV2 and TRBJ1-5; D not resolved. Trimming cost V 6 bases and J 9 bases, with 18 bases left between them. The CDR3 has 14 residues. The germline V gene encodes CDR1 SNHLY and CDR2 FYNNEI. CDR3 region: CASSGVPLGRPQHF. The CDR3 DNA reads as TGTGCCAGCAGCGGGGTCCCTCTCGGTCGGCCCCAGCATTTT.

The chain couples TRBV5-6 to TRBJ1-2, with a possible D match to TRBD1 (5 bases). Germline assignment: CDR1 SGHDT and CDR2 YYEEEE. The CDR3 runs to 15 residues. Deletions cut 2 bases from V and 3 bases from J, with 14 bases between. This CDR3 is CASSFPAGRDYGYTF. The DNA for the CDR3 is TGTGCCAGCAGCTTTCCGGCGGGGCGGGACTATGGCTACACCTTC.

This clone is a singleton in its sample. CDR3 protein: CASSLGRMNEKLFF. CDR3 nucleotides: TGTGCCAGCAGCTTAGGAAGGATGAATGAAAAACTGTTTTTT. The chain couples TRBV11-3 to TRBJ1-4; D is unclear. Germline CDR1 reads SGHNT; CDR2 reads YENEEA. The CDR3 contains 14 residues. The V and J ends lost 1 base and 5 bases respectively, with 8 bases between them.

This chain connects TRBV3-1 (or the pseudogene TRBV3-2) to TRBJ1-3; D uncertain. There are 14 residues in the CDR3. In germline, CDR1 is LGHDT, CDR2 YNNKEL (reference sequence). The germline V and J ends were trimmed by 2 bases and 0 bases, with 5 bases remaining between them. This CDR3 reads CASSQTSSGNTIYF. Written as DNA, the CDR3 is TGTGCCAGCAGCCAAACAAGCTCTGGAAACACCATATATTTT.

The chain recombines TRBV5-1 with TRBJ2-7; 11 nucleotides match TRBD2. V shed 4 bases and J 3 bases; nucleotides not matched to a gene: 6. The CDR3 is 15 residues long. The germline V gene encodes CDR1 SGHRS and CDR2 YFSETQ. Here the CDR3 reads CASSEGLAGIYEQYF. As DNA, the CDR3 is TGCGCCAGCAGCGAAGGACTAGCGGGTATCTACGAGCAGTACTTC.

V and J are TRBV27 and TRBJ1-1; D not resolved. The V gene's germline CDR1 is MNHEY and CDR2 SMNVEV (reference sequence). Trimming shortened V by 0 bases and J by 4 bases, and 15 bases separated the two germline ends. There are 16 residues in the CDR3. In DNA form, the CDR3 reads TGTGCCAGCAGTTTATCGACGGGCAGTAGTGGCACTGAAGCTTTCTTT. It translates to CASSLSTGSSGTEAFF.

Turning to this clone: An end of the junction differs from the germline gene, which may be a read error. This chain connects TRBV7-7 to TRBJ2-2; TRBD2 matches 12 bases. The CDR3 length is 16 residues. CDR1 and CDR2 from the germline V gene are SSHAT and FNYEAQ (reference sequence). CDR3 coding DNA: TGTGCTAGCAGGATGACTAGCGGGAGTATAGACGGGGAGCTGTTTTTT. The encoded protein is CASRMTSGSIDGELFF.

The V gene is TRBV25-1, the J gene TRBJ1-1, with D maybe TRBD1 (6 bases). The germline CDR1 and CDR2 sequences are MGHDK and SYGVNS. Trimming took off 5 bases at V and 10 bases at J, with 14 bases between the two ends. This CDR3 has 12 amino acids. CDR3 nucleotide sequence: TGTGCCAGCAGTCCCGGGGGCCCGGGAGCTTTCTTT. It specifies CASSPGGPGAFF.

The rearrangement joins TRBV27 to TRBJ2-4; tentative D call: TRBD2 (6 bases). Trimming took off 8 bases at V and 0 bases at J, with 8 bases between the two ends. This CDR3 comprises 13 residues. CDR1 and CDR2 (germline): MNHEY, SMNVEV (reference sequence). CDR3 DNA: TGTGCCAGCGGGACTTTAGCCAAAAACATTCAGTACTTC. Protein product: CASGTLAKNIQYF.

The gene calls are TRBV19 and TRBJ1-5; D not certain. This CDR3 contains 14 residues. Deletions cut 1 base from V and 4 bases from J, with 8 bases between. Germline CDR1 and CDR2: LNHDA and SQIVND (reference sequence). Here the CDR3 DNA reads TGTGCCAGTAGTATAGGGGCGAATAATCAGCCCCAGCATTTT. Amino acid sequence: CASSIGANNQPQHF.

The chain joins TRBV18 to TRBJ1-5; D uncertain. This CDR3 contains 14 residues. V was trimmed by 3 bases and J by 0 bases, leaving 6 bases between them. From germline, CDR1 is KGHSH and CDR2 LQKENI. The CDR3 is CASSPAGSNQPQHF. CDR3 coding DNA: TGTGCCAGCTCACCGGCGGGTAGCAATCAGCCCCAGCATTTT.

The CDR3 sequence is CASSVGGGDTQYF. The CDR3 DNA follows: TGTGCCAGCAGCGTAGGAGGGGGCGATACGCAGTATTTT. This rearrangement joins TRBV9 to TRBJ2-3; 7 bases line up with TRBD1. The CDR3 is 13 amino acids. Germline CDR1 and CDR2: SGDLS and YYNGEE. V dropped 0 bases and J dropped 6; count of bases not matched to a gene: 1.

The chain is built from TRBV4-1 and TRBJ2-1; 7 nucleotides line up with TRBD1. The V segment lost 3 bases and the J segment 0 bases; nucleotides outside the gene matches: 2. CDR3 length: 15 amino acids. The germline V gene has CDR1 MGHRA and CDR2 YSYEKL. The CDR3 loop reads CASSQGTDSYNEQFF. In nucleotides, the CDR3 is TGCGCCAGCAGCCAGGGGACAGACTCCTACAATGAGCAGTTCTTC.

The V call is TRBV5-1, the J call TRBJ1-2, with a tentative D call TRBD1 (6 bases). The CDR3 has 14 amino acids. Trimming stripped 3 bases from V and 4 bases from J, with 13 bases between. Looked up from germline, CDR1 is SGHRS and CDR2 is YFSETQ. This chain's CDR3 is CASSSHGGGYGYTF. The DNA of the CDR3 is TGCGCCAGCAGCTCCCACGGGGGCGGCTATGGCTACACCTTC.

J is TRBJ1-3 and V is TRBV6-1; D is unclear. The CDR3 length is 17 residues. Between the trimmed V and J ends, which lost 2 bases and 0 bases, there was a span of 14 bases. Germline-derived CDR1 and CDR2 are MNHNS and SASEGT. The CDR3 DNA sequence: TGTGCCAGCAGTGAAACCCTCCTCTGGAGCTCTGGAAACACCATATATTTT. It codes for CASSETLLWSSGNTIYF.

J is TRBJ1-5 and V is TRBV27; 8 bases agree with TRBD1. This CDR3 region has 14 residues. The V and J ends lost 5 bases and 1 base, in that order; junction bases with no gene match: 1. Per germline, CDR1 MNHEY and CDR2 SMNVEV (reference sequence). CDR3 in DNA: TGTGCCAGCAGTAGGGACAGGAGCAATCAGCCCCAGCATTTT. This gives the protein CASSRDRSNQPQHF.

This clone occurred once. CDR3 sequence (DNA): TGTGCCAGCAGCTTAGTACAGGGGGCAGCGGAAGCTTTCTTT. Its translation is CASSLVQGAAEAFF. This chain links TRBV13 with TRBJ1-1; TRBD1 matches at 9 bases. CDR1 PRHDT and CDR2 FYEKMQ come from the germline V gene (reference sequence). V was pared by 1 base and J by 8 bases, with 5 bases of the junction left unmatched. The CDR3 runs 14 residues. Full variable domain (remainder filled in from reference TRBV13 and TRBJ1-1): AAGVIQSPRHLIKEKRETATLKCYPIPRHDTVYWYQQGPGQDPQFLISFYEKMQSDKGSIPDRFSAQQFSDYHSELNMSSLELGDSALYFCASSLVQGAAEAFFGQGTRLTVV.

This sequence joins TRBV18 and TRBJ2-5; 10 bases fit TRBD1. In germline, CDR1 is KGHSH, CDR2 LQKENI. V trimming: 6 bases; J trimming: 5 bases; junction bases outside the gene matches: 12. This CDR3 is built from 16 residues. The CDR3 nucleotides read TGTGCCAGCTCTCAAGCAAGGGACAGGGGCATCGAGACCCAGTACTTC. Protein: CASSQARDRGIETQYF.

Relative to its sample, this clone is medium-sized. V is TRBV4-2 and J is TRBJ1-5, with no clear D. The CDR3 is made up of 13 amino acids. The V end lost 4 bases, the J end lost 6 bases, and 10 bases lay between the germline ends. CDR1 LGHNA and CDR2 YNFKEQ come from the germline V gene. The CDR3 protein is CASSPEGIQPQHF. CDR3 DNA sequence: TGTGCCAGCAGCCCGGAAGGGATTCAGCCCCAGCATTTT.

This chain joins TRBV4-1 and TRBJ2-7; D not resolved. V was trimmed by 0 bases and J by 5 bases, leaving 17 bases between them. This CDR3 is built from 16 residues. Germline lookup yields CDR1 MGHRA and CDR2 YSYEKL. In DNA, the CDR3 is TGCGCCAGCAGCCAAGATCCCGACATCAACACCGACGAGCAGTACTTC. Translating gives CASSQDPDINTDEQYF.

This clone showed up just once. J is TRBJ1-2 and V is TRBV30, with D unresolved. The CDR3 is made up of 12 amino acids. Germline V CDR1 and CDR2: GTSNPN, SVGIG (reference sequence). Trimming removed 5 bases from V and 3 bases from J, with 10 bases in between. In DNA form, the CDR3 reads TGTGCCTGGGCGGGAGTGGACTATGGCTACACCTTC. Translated: CAWAGVDYGYTF.

The J gene is TRBJ2-5, the V gene TRBV7-9; D unresolved. The CDR3 extends over 14 amino acids. Trimming left V 5 bases short and J 2 bases short, with 12 bases between. Germline V lookup: CDR1 SEHNR, CDR2 FQNEAQ (reference sequence). CDR3 region: CASSKGRLQETQYF. CDR3 coding DNA: TGTGCCAGCAGCAAAGGCCGGTTACAAGAGACCCAGTACTTC.